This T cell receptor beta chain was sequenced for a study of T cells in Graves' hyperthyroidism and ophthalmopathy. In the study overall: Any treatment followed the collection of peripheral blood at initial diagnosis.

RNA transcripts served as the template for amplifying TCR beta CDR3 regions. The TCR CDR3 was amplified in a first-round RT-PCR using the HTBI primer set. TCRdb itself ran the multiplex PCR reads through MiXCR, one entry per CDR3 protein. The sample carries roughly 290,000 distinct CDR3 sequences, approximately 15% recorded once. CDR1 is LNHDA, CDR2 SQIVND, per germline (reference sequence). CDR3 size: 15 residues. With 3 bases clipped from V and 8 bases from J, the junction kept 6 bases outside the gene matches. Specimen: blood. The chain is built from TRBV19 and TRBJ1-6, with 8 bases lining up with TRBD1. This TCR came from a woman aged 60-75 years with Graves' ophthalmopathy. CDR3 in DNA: TGTGCCAGTAGTATTTCCGGACAGGGTGATTCACCCCTCCACTTT. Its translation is CASSISGQGDSPLHF. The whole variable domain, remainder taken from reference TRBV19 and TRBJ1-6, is DGGITQSPKYLFRKEGQNVTLSCEQNLNHDAMYWYRQDPGQGLRLIYYSQIVNDFQKGDIAEGYSVSREKKESFPLTVTSAQKNPTAFYLCASSISGQGDSPLHFGNGTRLTVT.